The clone carrying this TCR beta chain was seen a single time. Its antigen remains unknown. Germline V gene sequence: CDR1 SGHDT, CDR2 YYEEEE. With V trimmed by 4 bases and J by 2 bases, 10 bases remained unmatched. The CDR3 is 16 amino acids. The entry originates in a study of shared clonotypes between healthy human individuals. Whole-study context: In total, the donors were a couple of women and a few men aged 18 to 49.

General observations from the study: In contrast to clonotypes shared by all four donors, non-shared clonotypes had lower generation probabilities.

Genomic DNA from each subset was divided evenly over several immunoSEQ plates. Clones were sequenced by immunoSEQ multiplex PCR, and TCRdb holds only the in-frame ones, with some missing. Among 2 million to 2.5 million clones listed, around 93% were seen once. The source material was naive CD4+ T cells from PBMCs. The subset: CD45RA+ positively selected. The origin of this receptor is a man younger than 35 in good health. Some clones in this sample may be carry-over from other donors' samples. This chain joins TRBV5-6 and TRBJ1-2; 8 bases fit TRBD1. The CDR3 loop reads CASSHRTGSKNYGYTF. The CDR3 DNA sequence: TGTGCCAGCAGCCACCGGACAGGGTCAAAGAACTATGGCTACACCTTC.